This note documents a single T cell receptor (beta chain) sequence. Only a few counts were recorded for this clone. Its antigen target is currently unknown. No clone much larger than this one lies a single base away; base qualities are absent. This entry belongs to a study of beta chain features in type 1 diabetes listed by TCRdb under 2018. Regarding the research as a whole: No differences in mean age, gender distribution, total cell number or subset yield were found between patients and healthy donors. A total of under 120,000,000 sorted cells were examined across all samples, and RNA yield correlated strongly with the number of cells per subset. In the study, TCRB repertoires of sorted circulating CD4+ T cell subsets from recently diagnosed type 1 diabetes patients were compared with those of matched healthy donors. Whereas all 30 or so donors provided naive and central memory subsets, regulatory and stem cell-like memory subsets were isolated from just 8 patients and about 8 healthy donors.

The High Capacity cDNA Reverse Transcription Kit was used to reverse transcribe all of the isolated RNA, meaning that expressed TCRB transcripts were what got sequenced. Naive, central memory and regulatory T cell samples underwent deep immunoSEQ sequencing, averaging about 3.57 million total reads per sample. Sorted cells were lysed in RLT buffer, and RNA was extracted using DNase-treated RNeasy Micro or Mini kits according to cell number. Each cell subset was processed on its own to prevent cross-contamination, while patient and healthy donor samples were processed together. The immunoSEQ multiplex PCR was used to amplify TCRB sequences from cDNA, yielding 87-bp fragments that span the CDR3 region. The amplicons were sequenced using the Illumina HiSeq platform. Per the source publication's procedure: Synthetic template baselines were used to correct PCR bias computationally, reads within Hamming distance 2 were collapsed together, and singletons that could not be merged were discarded. Reads were aligned against IMGT to assign V, D and J genes, CDR3 length and insertions or deletions at six rearrangement sites. Within each subset, clonotype counts were normalized to the number of sorted cells before true diversity and Gini coefficients were calculated with the tcR R package. The overlap coefficient, calculated on TCRB nucleotide sequences, was used to measure repertoire sharing. Out-of-frame TCRB sequences from naive cells were analyzed as a proxy for the pre-selection repertoire. In its TCRdb copy, this immuneACCESS table keeps in-frame sequences only and misses some clones. Where compared with another copy, unresolved V genes explain less than half of these, and the others have no known cause. The DNA was the basis for D and trimming; V, J and clone size are from that table. Counted in this sample were roughly 730,000 clones; roughly an eighth of them appeared once. In total, the top ten clones hold less than 0.025% of the sample.

Study-wide conclusions, independent of this receptor: Because cDNA was sequenced instead of genomic DNA, activated cells with high expression could be over-represented, although the groups did not differ in activation or CD3 levels. Shorter templates might be favored by PCR, yet because patient and control samples were amplified and corrected together, any such skew would affect both groups equally. The naive, central memory and regulatory TCRB repertoires appeared to resemble one another more closely among patients than among healthy donors. A moderate but significant shortening of TCRB CDR3 length was observed in type 1 diabetes patients in all four CD4+ subsets. Only small numbers of individuals were included in the HLA sub-analyses, which left unresolved whether HLA type had any influence on TCRB rearrangement. Patients with type 1 diabetes made fewer insertions and deleted more nucleotides at VDJ recombination sites, implying thymic rearrangement abnormalities.

CDR3 length: 15 amino acids, cysteine to phenylalanine. The kept DNA is CDR3 alone, 45 bases in frame from the first base. Trimming at the junction amounts to 5 bases on V and 5 bases on J, and the germline ends lie 18 bases apart. The germline V gene (reference sequence) specifies SEHNR as CDR1 and FQNEAQ as CDR2. A single peripheral blood draw of around 120 mL on average was collected from each donor into heparinised tubes. Naive, central memory, regulatory and stem cell-like memory CD4+ T cells were sorted on a BD FACSAria II using a panel including CD45RO, CCR7, CD25, CD127, CD95 and CD27. All sorted populations exceeded 98% purity. PBMCs were separated immediately by Lymphoprep density gradient centrifugation and were stained directly, without being cultured. Samples were stained and sorted in pairs, with one healthy donor and one patient per experiment, so that batch effects were minimized.

Sequencing used naive CD4+ T cells from blood. The sample's cell subset or site label is to be understood as: true naive CD4+ T cells. The chain employs TRBV7-9 and TRBJ2-5; TRBD2 is a weak D gene call, 5 bases matching. The source is a man between 18 and 29 years old with type 1 diabetes. The CDR3 is CASSPEAGSGETQYF. The bases read TGTGCCAGCAGCCCCGAGGCCGGTTCGGGGGAGACCCAGTACTTC.